This T cell receptor beta chain was identified during a study of shared clonotypes between healthy human individuals. The V gene's germline CDR1 is SGHRS and CDR2 YFSETQ. Trimming left V 7 bases short and J 4 bases short, with 17 bases between. This CDR3 is built from 14 residues. The repertoire was sequenced with immunoSEQ multiplex PCR; TCRdb's copy has only in-frame clones and lacks some. The sample has 2 million to 3 million clones, roughly 93% seen once; the top ten hold around 0.4%. The chain recombines TRBV5-1 with TRBJ2-5; a weak D match, TRBD1 (6 bases). Sequenced material: naive CD4+ T cells from PBMCs. Subset specified: CD45RA+ positively selected. The origin of this receptor is a man younger than 30 in good health. Some clones in this sample may be carry-over from other donors' samples. CDR3 nucleotide sequence: TGCGCCAGCGGGGGCTCAACTCGAGCAGAGACCCAGTACTTC. Protein product: CASGGSTRAETQYF. Full variable domain (remainder filled in from reference TRBV5-1 and TRBJ2-5): KAGVTQTPRYLIKTRGQQVTLSCSPISGHRSVSWYQQTPGQGLQFLFEYFSETQRNKGNFPGRFSGRQFSNSRSEMNVSTLELGDSALYLCASGGSTRAETQYFGPGTRLLVL.